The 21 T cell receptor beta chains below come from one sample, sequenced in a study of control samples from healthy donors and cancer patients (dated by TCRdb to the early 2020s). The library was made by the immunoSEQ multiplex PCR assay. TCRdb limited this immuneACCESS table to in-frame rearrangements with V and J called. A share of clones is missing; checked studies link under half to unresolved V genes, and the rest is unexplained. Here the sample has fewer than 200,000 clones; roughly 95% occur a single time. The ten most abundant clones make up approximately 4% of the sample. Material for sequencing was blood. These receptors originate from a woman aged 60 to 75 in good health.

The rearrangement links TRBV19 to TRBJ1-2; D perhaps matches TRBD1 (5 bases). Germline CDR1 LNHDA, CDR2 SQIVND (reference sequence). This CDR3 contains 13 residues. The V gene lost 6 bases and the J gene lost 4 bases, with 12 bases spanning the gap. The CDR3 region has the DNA TGTGCCAGTAGGACAGCTTCACCCTATGGCTACACCTTC. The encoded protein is CASRTASPYGYTF.

The CDR3 DNA follows: TGCGCCAGCAGTGAGATACCAGGGAGGTCCTACAATGAGCAGTTCTTC. Residues: CASSEIPGRSYNEQFF. The chain has TRBV10-2 and TRBJ2-1; TRBD2 might be the D (6 bases). This CDR3 region has 16 residues. The germline V gene has CDR1 WSHSY and CDR2 SAAADI. V lost 2 bases, J lost 1 base, and 12 bases lay in between.

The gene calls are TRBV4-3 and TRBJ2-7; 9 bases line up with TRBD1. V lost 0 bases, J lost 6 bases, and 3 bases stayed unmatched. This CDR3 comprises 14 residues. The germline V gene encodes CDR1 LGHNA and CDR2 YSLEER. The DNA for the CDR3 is TGCGCCAGCAGCCAAGAGGGGACAGGGCGCGAGCAGTACTTC. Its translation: CASSQEGTGREQYF.

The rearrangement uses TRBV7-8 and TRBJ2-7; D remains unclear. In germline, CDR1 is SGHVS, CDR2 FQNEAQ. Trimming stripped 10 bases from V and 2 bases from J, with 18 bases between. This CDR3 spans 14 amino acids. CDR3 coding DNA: TGTGCCACCACCAGTAGGGTCATTACCTACGAGCAGTACTTC. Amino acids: CATTSRVITYEQYF. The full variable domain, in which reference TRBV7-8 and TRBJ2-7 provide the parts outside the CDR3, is GAGVSQSPRYKVAKRGQDVALRCDPISGHVSLFWYQQALGQGPEFLTYFQNEAQLDKSGLPSDRFFAERPEGSVSTLKIQRTQQEDSAVYLCATTSRVITYEQYFGPGTRLTVT.

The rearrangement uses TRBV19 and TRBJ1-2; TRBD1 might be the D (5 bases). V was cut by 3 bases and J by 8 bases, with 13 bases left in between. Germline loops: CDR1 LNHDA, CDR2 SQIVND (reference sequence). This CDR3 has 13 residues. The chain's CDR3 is CASSMTGLEGYTF. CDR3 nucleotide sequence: TGTGCCAGTAGTATGACGGGGCTGGAGGGCTACACCTTC.

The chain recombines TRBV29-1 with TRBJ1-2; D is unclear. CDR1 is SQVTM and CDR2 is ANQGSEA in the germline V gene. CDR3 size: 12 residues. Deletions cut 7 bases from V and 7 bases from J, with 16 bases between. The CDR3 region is CSAAIGMGGYTF. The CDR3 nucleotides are TGCAGCGCCGCAATTGGTATGGGTGGCTACACCTTC.

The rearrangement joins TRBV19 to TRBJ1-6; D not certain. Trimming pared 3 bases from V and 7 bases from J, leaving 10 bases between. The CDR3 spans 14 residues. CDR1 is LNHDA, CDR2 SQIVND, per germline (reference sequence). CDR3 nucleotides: TGTGCCAGTAGTATGTACAGCCTGAATTCACCCCTCCACTTT. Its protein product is CASSMYSLNSPLHF.

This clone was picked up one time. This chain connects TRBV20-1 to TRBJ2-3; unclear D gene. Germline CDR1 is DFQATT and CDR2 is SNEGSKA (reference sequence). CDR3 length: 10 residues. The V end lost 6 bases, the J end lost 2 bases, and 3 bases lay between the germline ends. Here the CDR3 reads CSAVTDTQYF. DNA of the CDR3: TGCAGTGCGGTCACAGATACGCAGTATTTT.

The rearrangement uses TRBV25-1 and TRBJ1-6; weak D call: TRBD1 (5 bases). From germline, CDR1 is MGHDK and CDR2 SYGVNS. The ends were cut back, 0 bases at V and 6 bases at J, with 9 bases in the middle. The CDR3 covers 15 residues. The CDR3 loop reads CASSEYQGVNSPLHF. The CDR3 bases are TGTGCCAGCAGTGAATACCAGGGTGTTAATTCACCCCTCCACTTT.

The CDR3 nucleotides are TGTGCCAGCTCACCTAGGCGGACAGAAAGCTATGGCTACACCTTC. Translation gives CASSPRRTESYGYTF. The rearrangement uses TRBV18 and TRBJ1-2; D perhaps matches TRBD1 (6 bases). Trimming cost V 3 bases and J 4 bases, with 15 bases left between them. This CDR3 is 15 amino acids long. Germline V CDR1 and CDR2: KGHSH, LQKENI.

The CDR3 region is CASSDGVRDGELFF. The CDR3 DNA reads as TGTGCCAGCAGCGATGGGGTTAGGGACGGGGAGCTGTTTTTT. The chain carries TRBV3-1 (or the pseudogene TRBV3-2) and TRBJ2-2; D unclear. From germline, CDR1 is LGHDT and CDR2 YNNKEL (reference sequence). Between the trimmed V and J ends, which lost 5 bases and 7 bases, there was a span of 14 bases. CDR3 length equals 14 residues.

The CDR3 DNA reads TGTGCCAGCAGTTTATGGGGCCAAAGGGCAGATACGCAGTATTTT. It specifies CASSLWGQRADTQYF. V is TRBV27 and J is TRBJ2-3; the D gene is possibly TRBD1 (5 bases). V shed 1 base and J shed 4 bases, with 12 bases lying between them. The CDR3 runs to 15 residues. CDR1 is MNHEY, CDR2 SMNVEV, per germline (reference sequence).

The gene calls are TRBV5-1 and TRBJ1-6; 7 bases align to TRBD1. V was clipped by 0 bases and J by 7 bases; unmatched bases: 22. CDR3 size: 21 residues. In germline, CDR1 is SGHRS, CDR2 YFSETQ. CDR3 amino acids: CASSLDPAWLLRDSSNSPLHF. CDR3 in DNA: TGCGCCAGCAGCTTGGATCCGGCGTGGCTTCTTCGGGACAGTTCCAATTCACCCCTCCACTTT.

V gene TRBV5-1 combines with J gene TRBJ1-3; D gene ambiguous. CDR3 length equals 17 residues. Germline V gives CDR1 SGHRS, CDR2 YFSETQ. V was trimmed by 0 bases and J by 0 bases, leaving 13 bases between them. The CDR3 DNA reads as TGCGCCAGCAGCTTGGAAGGGCTGGGCCTCTCTGGAAACACCATATATTTT. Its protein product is CASSLEGLGLSGNTIYF.

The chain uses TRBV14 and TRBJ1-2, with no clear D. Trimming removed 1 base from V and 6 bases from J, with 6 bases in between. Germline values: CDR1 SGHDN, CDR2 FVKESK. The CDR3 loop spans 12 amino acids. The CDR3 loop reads CASSQVRNGYTF. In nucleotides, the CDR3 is TGTGCCAGCAGCCAAGTCAGAAATGGCTACACCTTC.

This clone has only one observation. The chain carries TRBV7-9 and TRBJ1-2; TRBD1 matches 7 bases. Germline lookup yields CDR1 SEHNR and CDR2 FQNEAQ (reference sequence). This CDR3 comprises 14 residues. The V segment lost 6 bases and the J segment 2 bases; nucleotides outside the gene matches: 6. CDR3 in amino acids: CASSSGQSNYGYTF. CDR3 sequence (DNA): TGTGCCAGCAGTTCGGGACAGTCCAACTATGGCTACACCTTC.

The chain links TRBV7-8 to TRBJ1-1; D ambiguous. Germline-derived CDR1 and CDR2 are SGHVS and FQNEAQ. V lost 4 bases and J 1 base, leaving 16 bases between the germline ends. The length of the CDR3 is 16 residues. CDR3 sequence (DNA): TGTGCCAGCAGCTACGGCTCATCGGGCGAGAACACTGAAGCTTTCTTT. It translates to CASSYGSSGENTEAFF.

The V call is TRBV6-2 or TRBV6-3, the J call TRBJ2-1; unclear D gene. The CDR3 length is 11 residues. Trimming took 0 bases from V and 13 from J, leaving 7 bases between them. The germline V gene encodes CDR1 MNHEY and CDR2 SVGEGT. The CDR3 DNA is TGTGCCAGCAGTTACTCGTCAGTTCAGTTCTTC. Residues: CASSYSSVQFF.

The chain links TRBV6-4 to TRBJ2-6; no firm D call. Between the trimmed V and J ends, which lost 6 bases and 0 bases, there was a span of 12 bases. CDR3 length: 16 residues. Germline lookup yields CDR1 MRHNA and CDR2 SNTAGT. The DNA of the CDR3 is TGTGCCAGCAGGTCGGCCTACAACTCTGGGGCCAACGTCCTGACTTTC. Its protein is CASRSAYNSGANVLTF.

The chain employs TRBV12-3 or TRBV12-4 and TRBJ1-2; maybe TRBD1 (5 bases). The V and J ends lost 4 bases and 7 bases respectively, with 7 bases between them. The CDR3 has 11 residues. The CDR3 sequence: CASSWGSGYTF. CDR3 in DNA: TGTGCCAGCAGTTGGGGGAGTGGCTACACCTTC.

The chain's CDR3 is CASEKGDRANSPLHF. CDR3 coding DNA: TGCGCCAGTGAGAAGGGGGACAGGGCTAATTCACCCCTCCACTTT. The J gene is TRBJ1-6, the V gene TRBV5-1, with TRBD1 matching over 9 bases. V shed 8 bases and J 6 bases; nucleotides not matched to a gene: 9. This CDR3 comprises 15 residues. Germline-derived CDR1 and CDR2 are SGHRS and YFSETQ.